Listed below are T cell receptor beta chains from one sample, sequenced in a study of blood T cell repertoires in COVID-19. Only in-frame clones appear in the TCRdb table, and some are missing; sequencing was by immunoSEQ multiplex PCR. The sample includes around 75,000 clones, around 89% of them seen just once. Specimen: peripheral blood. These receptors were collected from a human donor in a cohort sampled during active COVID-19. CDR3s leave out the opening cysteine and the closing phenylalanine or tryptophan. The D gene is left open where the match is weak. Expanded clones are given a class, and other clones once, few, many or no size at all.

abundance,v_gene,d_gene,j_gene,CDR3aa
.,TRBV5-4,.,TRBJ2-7,ASSRRQTNNYEQY
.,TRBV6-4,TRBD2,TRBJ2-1,ASRGTSGGGHNEQF
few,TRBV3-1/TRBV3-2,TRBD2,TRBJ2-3,ASSQGLAGGVDTQY
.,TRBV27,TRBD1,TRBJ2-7,ASSLTDRGSEQY
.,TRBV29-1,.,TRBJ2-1,SVESGGSRKF
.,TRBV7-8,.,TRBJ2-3,ASRGTSTDTQY
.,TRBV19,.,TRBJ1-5,ASRYAAGGNQPQH
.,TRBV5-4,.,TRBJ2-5,ASSLAGLAKTQY
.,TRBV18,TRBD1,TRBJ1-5,ASSGQGDSRIWNQPQH
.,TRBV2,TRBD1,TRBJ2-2,ASSPQGALRSGGELF
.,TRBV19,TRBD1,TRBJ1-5,ASTATGFNQPQH
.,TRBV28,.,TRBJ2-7,ASSQFRSSYDEQY
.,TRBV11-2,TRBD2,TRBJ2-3,ASTAVRWRGGIDTQY
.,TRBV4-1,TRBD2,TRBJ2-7,ASSQDRASGRAGQY
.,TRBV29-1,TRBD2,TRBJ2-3,SVEGLAGVSSFTDTQY
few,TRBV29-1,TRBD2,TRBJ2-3,SAKRTSGGLADTQY
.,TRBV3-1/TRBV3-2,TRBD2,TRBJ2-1,ASSHSTSGGLPEQF
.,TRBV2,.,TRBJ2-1,ASSASPLDNEQF
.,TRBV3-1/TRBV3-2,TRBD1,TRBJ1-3,ASSQFRGQGLSGNTIY
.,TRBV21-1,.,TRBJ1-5,ASIKGGGQAGNQPQH
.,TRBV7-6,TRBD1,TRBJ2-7,ASSFGQEIGEQY
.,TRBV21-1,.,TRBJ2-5,ASSKVLAQLQETQY
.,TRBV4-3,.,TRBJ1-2,ASSQAPLEGYT
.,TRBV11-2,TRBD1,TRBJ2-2,ASSLQQGMAGELF
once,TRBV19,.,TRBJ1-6,ASSWGGDNSPLH
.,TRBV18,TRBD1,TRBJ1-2,ASSRSHRTGDGYGYT
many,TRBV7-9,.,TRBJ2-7,ASSSPGDSYEQY
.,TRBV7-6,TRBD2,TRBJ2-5,ASSPGVLAGAKETQY
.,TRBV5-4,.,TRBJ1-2,ASSLGGGPYGYT
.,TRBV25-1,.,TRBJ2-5,ASSFPTGQETQY
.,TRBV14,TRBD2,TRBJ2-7,ASSQERLAGASEQY
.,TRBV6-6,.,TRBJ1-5,ASSPRGRGSIQH
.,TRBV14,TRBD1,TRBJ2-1,ASSQGGQGGSEQF
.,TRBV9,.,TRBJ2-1,ASSVVGEYNEQF
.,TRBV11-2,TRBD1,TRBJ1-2,ASSFRDRSYGYT
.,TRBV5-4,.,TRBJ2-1,ASSLRTTSGSSYNEQF